The rows below give T cell receptor beta chains drawn from one sample of a study of T cell responses to AZD1222 COVID-19 vaccine. Only in-frame clones appear in the TCRdb table, and some are missing; sequencing was by immunoSEQ multiplex PCR. The sample consists of some 200,000 clones, approximately 90% of them appearing once. The source was peripheral blood, collected 28 days after the second AZD1222 dose. Receptor source: an adult who received the AZD1222 COVID-19 vaccine. Each CDR3 is given with its conserved first and last residue. The order of the fields is CDR3 length, clone size, J gene, V gene, D gene, CDR3 protein, CDR3 DNA. The D gene is left open where the match is weak. Clone sizes are given selectively: once, few, many, or a class where the clone is expanded.

CDR3 length: 18
clone size: -
J gene: TRBJ2-1
V gene: TRBV28
D gene: TRBD2
CDR3 protein: CASSLRRTSGRHYNEQFF
CDR3 DNA: TGTGCCAGCAGTCTAAGAAGGACTAGCGGGAGGCATTACAATGAGCAGTTCTTC

CDR3 length: 19
clone size: -
J gene: TRBJ2-6
V gene: TRBV7-9
D gene: TRBD1
CDR3 protein: CASSLTVDRGHSGANVLTF
CDR3 DNA: TGTGCCAGCAGCTTAACGGTCGACAGGGGGCACTCCGGGGCCAACGTCCTGACTTTC

CDR3 length: 14
clone size: -
J gene: TRBJ2-3
V gene: TRBV7-2
D gene: -
CDR3 protein: CASSLEGGADTQYF
CDR3 DNA: TGTGCCAGCAGCTTAGAGGGTGGCGCAGATACGCAGTATTTT

CDR3 length: 15
clone size: -
J gene: TRBJ2-1
V gene: TRBV28
D gene: -
CDR3 protein: CASSLRSPFDNEQFF
CDR3 DNA: TGTGCCAGCAGTTTAAGAAGTCCCTTTGACAATGAGCAGTTCTTC

CDR3 length: 14
clone size: -
J gene: TRBJ2-1
V gene: TRBV27
D gene: -
CDR3 protein: CASSLYPAYNEQFF
CDR3 DNA: TGTGCCAGCAGTTTATATCCAGCCTACAATGAGCAGTTCTTC

CDR3 length: 14
clone size: -
J gene: TRBJ1-1
V gene: TRBV6-5
D gene: -
CDR3 protein: CASSYEGGNTEAFF
CDR3 DNA: TGTGCCAGCAGTTACGAGGGGGGTAACACTGAAGCTTTCTTT

CDR3 length: 16
clone size: -
J gene: TRBJ2-7
V gene: TRBV2
D gene: TRBD1
CDR3 protein: CASSDRRDRGLGEQYF
CDR3 DNA: TGTGCCAGCAGTGACCGCCGGGACAGGGGCCTGGGGGAGCAGTACTTC

CDR3 length: 11
clone size: once
J gene: TRBJ1-2
V gene: TRBV12-2
D gene: -
CDR3 protein: CASRPSDGYTF
CDR3 DNA: TGTGCAAGTCGCCCCTCTGATGGCTACACCTTC

CDR3 length: 13
clone size: few
J gene: TRBJ1-1
V gene: TRBV6-5
D gene: -
CDR3 protein: CASSYPASTEAFF
CDR3 DNA: TGTGCCAGCAGTTACCCAGCCAGCACTGAAGCTTTCTTT

CDR3 length: 15
clone size: once
J gene: TRBJ2-7
V gene: TRBV7-2
D gene: -
CDR3 protein: CASSLGQRSGDEQYF
CDR3 DNA: TGTGCCAGCAGCTTAGGACAGCGGTCCGGGGACGAGCAGTACTTC

CDR3 length: 13
clone size: -
J gene: TRBJ2-7
V gene: TRBV2
D gene: -
CDR3 protein: CASSEGWTYEQYF
CDR3 DNA: TGTGCCAGCAGTGAAGGGTGGACCTACGAGCAGTACTTC

CDR3 length: 13
clone size: once
J gene: TRBJ2-1
V gene: TRBV5-6
D gene: TRBD2
CDR3 protein: CASSWVTSDEQFF
CDR3 DNA: TGTGCCAGCAGCTGGGTAACTAGCGATGAGCAGTTCTTC

CDR3 length: 13
clone size: -
J gene: TRBJ2-7
V gene: TRBV29-1
D gene: -
CDR3 protein: CSVAPRTTYEQYF
CDR3 DNA: TGCAGCGTTGCCCCCAGGACCACTTACGAGCAGTACTTC

CDR3 length: 15
clone size: once
J gene: TRBJ2-3
V gene: TRBV6-1
D gene: -
CDR3 protein: CASSESISGFDTQYF
CDR3 DNA: TGTGCCAGCAGTGAATCGATAAGCGGATTCGATACGCAGTATTTT

CDR3 length: 15
clone size: -
J gene: TRBJ2-7
V gene: TRBV6-6
D gene: TRBD2
CDR3 protein: CASTDPLGGDYEQYF
CDR3 DNA: TGTGCCAGCACCGATCCATTGGGGGGGGACTACGAGCAGTACTTC

CDR3 length: 16
clone size: once
J gene: TRBJ1-1
V gene: TRBV24-1
D gene: -
CDR3 protein: CATSDDQLGMNTEAFF
CDR3 DNA: TGTGCCACCAGTGATGATCAGCTCGGGATGAACACTGAAGCTTTCTTT

CDR3 length: 15
clone size: once
J gene: TRBJ2-5
V gene: TRBV7-8
D gene: -
CDR3 protein: CASSFGPAREETQYF
CDR3 DNA: TGTGCCAGCAGCTTTGGGCCCGCCCGAGAAGAGACCCAGTACTTC

CDR3 length: 14
clone size: -
J gene: TRBJ1-1
V gene: TRBV30
D gene: TRBD1
CDR3 protein: CAWRASTGDTEAFF
CDR3 DNA: TGTGCCTGGAGAGCCTCGACAGGGGACACTGAAGCTTTCTTT

CDR3 length: 14
clone size: -
J gene: TRBJ1-2
V gene: TRBV21-1
D gene: -
CDR3 protein: CASSKGEGRTICTF
CDR3 DNA: TGTGCCAGCAGCAAAGGAGAGGGCAGAACAATATGCACCTTC

CDR3 length: 13
clone size: -
J gene: TRBJ2-5
V gene: TRBV10-1
D gene: -
CDR3 protein: CASSRGLGETQYF
CDR3 DNA: TGCGCCAGCAGCCGAGGGTTGGGGGAGACCCAGTACTTC

CDR3 length: 15
clone size: -
J gene: TRBJ1-1
V gene: TRBV25-1
D gene: -
CDR3 protein: CASRGRVGRRPEAFF
CDR3 DNA: TGTGCCAGCAGAGGTCGGGTTGGGCGCCGACCTGAAGCTTTCTTT

CDR3 length: 14
clone size: few
J gene: TRBJ1-3
V gene: TRBV30
D gene: TRBD1
CDR3 protein: CAWSRDRGGNTIYF
CDR3 DNA: TGTGCCTGGAGCCGGGACAGGGGTGGAAACACCATATATTTT

CDR3 length: 18
clone size: -
J gene: TRBJ2-1
V gene: TRBV28
D gene: TRBD2
CDR3 protein: CASSQNNRVLAGYNEQFF
CDR3 DNA: TGTGCCAGCAGTCAAAATAACCGCGTGCTAGCGGGGTACAATGAGCAGTTCTTC

CDR3 length: 14
clone size: -
J gene: TRBJ2-5
V gene: TRBV2
D gene: -
CDR3 protein: CASHLATYQETQYF
CDR3 DNA: TGTGCCAGTCACCTAGCGACTTACCAAGAGACCCAGTACTTC

CDR3 length: 13
clone size: -
J gene: TRBJ2-4
V gene: TRBV14
D gene: -
CDR3 protein: CASSQDQNAMIHF
CDR3 DNA: TGTGCCAGCAGCCAAGATCAAAACGCCATGATCCACTTC

CDR3 length: 15
clone size: -
J gene: TRBJ2-7
V gene: TRBV5-4
D gene: TRBD2
CDR3 protein: CASSLASGKLYEQYF
CDR3 DNA: TGTGCCAGCAGCTTGGCGAGCGGGAAACTATACGAGCAGTACTTC

CDR3 length: 16
clone size: -
J gene: TRBJ2-3
V gene: TRBV30
D gene: TRBD2
CDR3 protein: CAWSVGVRTSVDTQYF
CDR3 DNA: TGTGCCTGGAGTGTTGGGGTCCGGACTAGCGTAGATACGCAGTATTTT

CDR3 length: 15
clone size: -
J gene: TRBJ2-7
V gene: TRBV28
D gene: -
CDR3 protein: CASSPGTLDSYEQYF
CDR3 DNA: TGTGCCAGCAGTCCCGGGACATTGGACTCCTACGAGCAGTACTTC

CDR3 length: 12
clone size: -
J gene: TRBJ1-1
V gene: TRBV6-1
D gene: -
CDR3 protein: CASSERDTEAFF
CDR3 DNA: TGTGCCAGCAGTGAACGGGACACTGAAGCTTTCTTT

CDR3 length: 13
clone size: -
J gene: TRBJ2-7
V gene: TRBV29-1
D gene: TRBD1
CDR3 protein: CSVTRQGAGEQYF
CDR3 DNA: TGCAGCGTGACGAGACAGGGGGCGGGAGAGCAGTACTTC

CDR3 length: 16
clone size: -
J gene: TRBJ1-3
V gene: TRBV4-3
D gene: -
CDR3 protein: CASSQGPSPGGNTIYF
CDR3 DNA: TGCGCCAGCAGCCAAGGCCCAAGCCCGGGAGGAAACACCATATATTTT

CDR3 length: 15
clone size: once
J gene: TRBJ2-7
V gene: TRBV6-5
D gene: -
CDR3 protein: CASSYRSGQSYEQYF
CDR3 DNA: TGTGCCAGCAGTTACCGCTCGGGTCAGTCCTACGAGCAGTACTTC

CDR3 length: 13
clone size: -
J gene: TRBJ2-7
V gene: TRBV28
D gene: -
CDR3 protein: CASLLRDPHEQYF
CDR3 DNA: TGTGCCAGCCTCTTGAGGGACCCCCACGAGCAGTACTTC

CDR3 length: 15
clone size: -
J gene: TRBJ2-7
V gene: TRBV6-2/TRBV6-3
D gene: TRBD1
CDR3 protein: CASSQYLTGSYEQYF
CDR3 DNA: TGTGCCAGCAGTCAATATCTGACAGGGTCCTACGAGCAGTACTTC

CDR3 length: 14
clone size: few
J gene: TRBJ2-3
V gene: TRBV7-9
D gene: -
CDR3 protein: CASSTREFADTQYF
CDR3 DNA: TGTGCCAGCAGCACCCGGGAGTTCGCAGATACGCAGTATTTT

CDR3 length: 14
clone size: -
J gene: TRBJ2-4
V gene: TRBV27
D gene: -
CDR3 protein: CASSFGLGQNIQYF
CDR3 DNA: TGTGCCAGCAGTTTCGGTCTGGGGCAAAACATTCAGTACTTC

CDR3 length: 16
clone size: -
J gene: TRBJ2-7
V gene: TRBV9
D gene: TRBD2
CDR3 protein: CASSARLAGGQYEQYF
CDR3 DNA: TGTGCCAGCAGCGCCAGACTAGCGGGAGGTCAATACGAGCAGTACTTC

CDR3 length: 12
clone size: once
J gene: TRBJ1-2
V gene: TRBV18
D gene: -
CDR3 protein: CASSPERDGYTF
CDR3 DNA: TGTGCCAGCTCACCAGAACGAGATGGCTACACCTTC

CDR3 length: 13
clone size: -
J gene: TRBJ1-4
V gene: TRBV5-6
D gene: -
CDR3 protein: CASSLGQGEKLFF
CDR3 DNA: TGTGCCAGCAGCCTGGGCCAGGGTGAAAAACTGTTTTTT

CDR3 length: 13
clone size: -
J gene: TRBJ2-1
V gene: TRBV3-1/TRBV3-2
D gene: TRBD2
CDR3 protein: CASSLTRGGEQFF
CDR3 DNA: TGTGCCAGCAGCCTTACCCGGGGGGGGGAGCAGTTCTTC

CDR3 length: 15
clone size: -
J gene: TRBJ2-3
V gene: TRBV5-1
D gene: -
CDR3 protein: CASSPDGGSTDTQYF
CDR3 DNA: TGCGCCAGCAGCCCAGACGGAGGATCCACAGATACGCAGTATTTT

CDR3 length: 12
clone size: -
J gene: TRBJ2-7
V gene: TRBV6-2/TRBV6-3
D gene: -
CDR3 protein: CASSLGRLEQYF
CDR3 DNA: TGTGCCAGCAGTCTCGGACGGCTAGAGCAGTACTTC

CDR3 length: 13
clone size: -
J gene: TRBJ2-7
V gene: TRBV7-9
D gene: TRBD1
CDR3 protein: CASSTGQGYEQYF
CDR3 DNA: TGTGCCAGCAGCACGGGACAGGGCTACGAGCAGTACTTC